A single sample gave rise to the 8 T cell receptor beta chains below, sequenced in a study of blood T cells in healthy people across ages. A second PCR of 7 to 11 cycles used a sample-barcoded 5' primer and a J-beta primer mix. MiXCR, applied by TCRdb to the 5' RACE reads, yields one record per CDR3 protein. The sample records about 780,000 distinct CDR3 sequences, about half being singletons. Sequencing was carried out using blood. These receptors originate from a man older than 75 in good health.

The V gene is TRBV2, the J gene TRBJ2-4; perhaps TRBD1 as D (5 bases). V lost 7 bases, J lost 7 bases, and 8 bases lay in between. This CDR3 comprises 11 residues. The germline V gene encodes CDR1 SNHLY and CDR2 FYNNEI. CDR3 nucleotide sequence: TGTGCCAGCAAAGGGGTTAACATTCAGTACTTC. This translates into CASKGVNIQYF.

V usage is TRBV3-1 and J usage is TRBJ2-3; 7 bases align to TRBD1. CDR1 and CDR2 from the germline V gene are LGHDT and YNNKEL (reference sequence). CDR3 length equals 15 residues. Losses at the gene ends were 2 bases for V and 2 bases for J; bases not matched to a gene: 4. CDR3 amino acids: CASSQTGTATDTQYF. Here the CDR3 DNA reads TGTGCCAGCAGCCAAACCGGGACAGCCACAGATACGCAGTATTTT.

A remark on this clonotype: A much larger clone lies a single base off, so this may be a read error. This CDR3 reads CGVGGGLGEQYF. The CDR3 coding sequence is TGCGGCGTTGGGGGGGGACTGGGCGAGCAGTACTTC. V gene TRBV29-1 combines with J gene TRBJ2-7; 7 bases are shared with TRBD2. The CDR3 contains 12 residues. From germline, CDR1 is SQVTM and CDR2 ANQGSEA.

CDR3 residues: CASSLQLAGDTQYF. The CDR3 nucleotides read TGCGCCAGCAGCTTGCAACTAGCGGGGGATACGCAGTATTTT. V is TRBV5-1 and J is TRBJ2-3, with 10 positions matching TRBD2. V was clipped by 1 base and J by 6 bases; unmatched bases: 2. The CDR3 is made up of 14 amino acids. Germline lookup yields CDR1 SGHRS and CDR2 YFSETQ.

To note about this clonotype: This may come from a read error, since a much larger clone is one base off. The chain has TRBV20-1 and TRBJ2-5, with 7 bases matching TRBD2. The CDR3 has 13 amino acids. In germline, CDR1 is DFQATT, CDR2 SNEGSKA (reference sequence). The CDR3 loop is CSAIIAGQGTQYF. CDR3 nucleotide sequence: TGCAGTGCCATTATAGCGGGCCAAGGGACCCAGTACTTC.

V and J are TRBV3-1 and TRBJ1-2; D perhaps matches TRBD1 (6 bases). Germline V lookup: CDR1 LGHDT, CDR2 YNNKEL (reference sequence). V was clipped by 3 bases and J by 3 bases, with 14 bases between them. The CDR3 runs to 15 residues. This CDR3 reads CASSHLQGLDYGYTF. DNA of the CDR3: TGTGCCAGCAGCCATCTACAGGGTTTGGACTATGGCTACACCTTC.

V and J are TRBV20-1 and TRBJ2-2, with 11 bases lining up with TRBD2. This CDR3 has 16 residues. V was pared by 0 bases and J by 3 bases, with 3 bases of the junction left unmatched. From germline, CDR1 is DFQATT and CDR2 SNEGSKA (reference sequence). The CDR3 nucleotides read TGCAGTGCTAGAGACGAACTAGCGGGAGACACCGGGGAGCTGTTTTTT. It yields the protein CSARDELAGDTGELFF.

This clonotype was picked up a small number of times. The chain links TRBV19 to TRBJ2-5; TRBD2 is a possible D gene (5 bases). The CDR3 is made up of 13 amino acids. Between the trimmed V and J ends, which lost 2 bases and 4 bases, there was a span of 8 bases. The germline V gene has CDR1 LNHDA and CDR2 SQIVND (reference sequence). In DNA, the CDR3 is TGTGCCAGTAGTATACCGGGAACAGAGACCCAGTACTTC. Protein product: CASSIPGTETQYF. The complete variable domain, with remaining parts taken from reference TRBV19 and TRBJ2-5, reads DGGITQSPKYLFRKEGQNVTLSCEQNLNHDAMYWYRQDPGQGLRLIYYSQIVNDFQKGDIAEGYSVSREKKESFPLTVTSAQKNPTAFYLCASSIPGTETQYFGPGTRLLVL.